This T cell receptor beta chain derives from a study of blood T cells in healthy people across ages. A remark on this clonotype: Its matching antigen is unknown.

This CDR3 comprises 14 residues. Unmatched junction bases numbered 5, after V lost 5 bases and J lost 2 bases. The germline gives CDR1 KGHSH, CDR2 LQKENI. Each sample gave at least 7 million isolated PBMCs. Regarding the study as a whole: Age showed a roughly linear inverse relationship with TCR beta diversity per million T cells.

Together with a sample-barcoded 5' primer, a J-beta primer mix was included in a second PCR lasting roughly 6 to 12 cycles. Each cDNA molecule carried a tag from a template-switch adaptor that contained 12 random nucleotides. TCRdb recomputed calls from the 5' RACE reads with MiXCR, one row per CDR3 protein. This repertoire shows some 730,000 distinct CDR3 sequences, about a fifth found once; its top ten account for roughly 22%. The receptor's source is a man in his 70s in good health. The sample taken for sequencing was blood. This chain joins TRBV18 and TRBJ2-7, with 8 bases matching TRBD1. The CDR3 DNA is TGTGCCAGCTCAGTTGGGACAGGACCCTACGAGCAGTACTTC. Protein: CASSVGTGPYEQYF.